This T cell receptor (beta chain) derives from a study of graft-versus-host responses after intestinal transplantation. Study findings and constraints: Researchers found peak circulating GvH clone levels linked to early post-transplant HvG declines.

Only in-frame clones appear in the TCRdb table, and some are missing; sequencing was by immunoSEQ multiplex PCR. This sample yields around 87,000 clones, of which just under 95% are seen a single time; approximately 0.4% belongs to the top ten. CDR1 and CDR2 from the germline V gene are SGHKS and YYEKEE (reference sequence). CDR3 length: 15 amino acids. The V gene lost 4 bases and the J gene lost 3 bases, with 13 bases spanning the gap. This clone was found a few times. Its antigen is undetermined. The TCR was taken from a human donor who was the organ donor for an intestinal transplant. The chain employs TRBV5-5 and TRBJ1-4, with D maybe TRBD1 (5 bases). Sequencing used unstimulated CD8+ T cells sorted from spleen or lymph node cells, obtained before transplant. CDR3 coding DNA: TGTGCCAGCAGCCATGCAGGGTTTCCTAATGAAAAACTGTTTTTT. It yields the protein CASSHAGFPNEKLFF. Based on the CDR3 plus reference TRBV5-5 and TRBJ1-4, the full variable domain is DAGVTQSPTHLIKTRGQQVTLRCSPISGHKSVSWYQQVLGQGPQFIFQYYEKEERGRGNFPDRFSARQFPNYSSELNVNALLLGDSALYLCASSHAGFPNEKLFFGSGTQLSVL.